The 23 T cell receptor beta chains below were found in one sample sequenced in a study of cytomegalovirus exposure and HLA in healthy donors. Primers for the PCR totalled 60 Vbeta and 13 Jbeta. TCRdb's table, derived via immunoSEQ multiplex PCR, lists solely in-frame clones and lacks some. The sample lists more than 140,000 clones, 64% seen once, with around 3% in the top ten. Sequencing was done on a sample of PBMCs. These receptors all come from a woman in her twenties or thirties in good health and CMV-seropositive.

This clone was seen more than once but under ten times. The rearrangement joins TRBV4-1 to TRBJ2-7; 11 bases match TRBD2. The trim removed 4 bases at V and 0 bases at J, leaving 2 bases unmatched. This CDR3 is 15 amino acids long. From germline, CDR1 is MGHRA and CDR2 YSYEKL. CDR3 region: CASSRGLADSYEQYF. The CDR3 bases are TGCGCCAGCAGCCGGGGACTAGCGGACTCCTACGAGCAGTACTTC.

This clone was recorded only once. The genes are TRBV7-7 and TRBJ2-7, with TRBD2 matching over 7 bases. CDR1 and CDR2 (germline): SSHAT, FNYEAQ (reference sequence). V trimming: 1 base; J trimming: 6 bases; junction bases outside the gene matches: 6. This CDR3 has 14 residues. The CDR3 region has the DNA TGTGCCAGCAGCTTAGGGGGTACGGGAGGCGAGCAGTACTTC. Protein sequence: CASSLGGTGGEQYF.

The chain has TRBV5-1 and TRBJ2-1; 7 nucleotides match TRBD2. Per the germline V gene, CDR1 is SGHRS and CDR2 is YFSETQ. This CDR3 spans 16 amino acids. The trim removed 4 bases at V and 0 bases at J, leaving 7 bases unmatched. As DNA, the CDR3 is TGCGCCAGCAGCCCGGGGGGACCGAGCTCCTACAATGAGCAGTTCTTC. This codes for CASSPGGPSSYNEQFF.

The chain uses TRBV10-3 and TRBJ2-3; D may be TRBD2 (6 bases). Germline lookup yields CDR1 ENHRY and CDR2 SYGVKD. Trimming took off 6 bases at V and 1 base at J, with 17 bases between the two ends. The CDR3 has 16 amino acids. CDR3 residues: CAISDPGREGTDTQYF. CDR3 coding DNA: TGTGCCATCAGCGACCCCGGTAGGGAGGGCACAGATACGCAGTATTTT.

The chain is built from TRBV4-2 and TRBJ2-2; D may be TRBD1 (5 bases). The end of the DNA aligns better with TRBJ1-3, so the J call may be wrong. Germline V CDR1 and CDR2: LGHNA, YNFKEQ. The CDR3 totals 15 residues. This CDR3 is CASSQGGEPGNTIYF. The DNA of the CDR3 is TGTGCCAGCAGCCAAGGGGGGGAGCCTGGAAACACCATATATTTT.

The chain has TRBV7-2 and TRBJ1-5; D gene unclear. Between the trimmed V and J ends, which lost 2 bases and 4 bases, there was a span of 12 bases. Per germline, CDR1 SGHTA and CDR2 FQGNSA. CDR3 length: 15 amino acids. The CDR3 bases are TGTGCCAGCAGCTTACCGGTATATCGGAATCAGCCCCAGCATTTT. Translated: CASSLPVYRNQPQHF.

This clone was recorded a few times. This chain joins TRBV19 and TRBJ2-7; a weak D match, TRBD2 (5 bases). V lost 10 bases to trimming and J lost 4 bases, with 23 bases between them. Germline V gene sequence: CDR1 LNHDA, CDR2 SQIVND (reference sequence). The CDR3 has 15 residues. The CDR3 DNA follows: TGTGCCACTGGATTGTCTTACGGGAACTTTTACGAGCAGTACTTC. This gives the protein CATGLSYGNFYEQYF.

The CDR3 spells CASSMKTSGRTDTQYF. CDR3 bases: TGTGCCAGTAGTATGAAGACTAGCGGGCGCACAGATACGCAGTATTTT. The gene calls are TRBV19 and TRBJ2-3; 10 positions match TRBD2. The CDR3 sequence is 16 residues long. Losses at the gene ends were 3 bases for V and 1 base for J; bases not matched to a gene: 4. Germline CDR1 reads LNHDA; CDR2 reads SQIVND (reference sequence).

The gene calls are TRBV28 and TRBJ2-3; D perhaps matches TRBD2 (6 bases). V lost 8 bases and J lost 4, with 13 bases in between. Germline CDR1 reads MDHEN; CDR2 reads SYDVKM. The CDR3 totals 13 residues. The CDR3 reads CASLKRAADTQYF. Here the CDR3 DNA reads TGTGCCAGCCTCAAGCGGGCTGCAGATACGCAGTATTTT. The variable domain in full, completed from reference TRBV28 and TRBJ2-3, reads DVKVTQSSRYLVKRTGEKVFLECVQDMDHENMFWYRQDPGLGLRLIYFSYDVKMKEKGDIPEGYSVSREKKERFSLILESASTNQTSMYLCASLKRAADTQYFGPGTRLTVL.

This clone has only a few counts. This CDR3 is missing its conserved last phenylalanine or tryptophan, likely due to a read error. Because the CDR3's place on the DNA is in doubt, the DNA is left out and the CDR3 is given as listed by TCRdb. The chain carries TRBV6-1 and TRBJ1-4. Germline values: CDR1 MNHNS, CDR2 SASEGT. The CDR3 is made up of 11 amino acids, end residues included. The CDR3: CASSDSFGMEL.

The chain combines TRBV7-6 with TRBJ1-2; 7 positions match TRBD1. The germline gives CDR1 SGHVS, CDR2 FNYEAQ. The J segment lost 4 bases and the V segment lost 3 bases, leaving 8 bases of the junction unmatched. The CDR3 consists of 15 residues. The CDR3 DNA reads as TGTGCCAGCAGCTTCGACAGGGAGCTCGCCTATGGCTACACCTTC. It translates to CASSFDRELAYGYTF. The whole variable domain, filled in from reference TRBV7-6 and TRBJ1-2, reads GAGVSQSPRYKVTKRGQDVALRCDPISGHVSLYWYRQALGQGPEFLTYFNYEAQQDKSGLPNDRFSAERPEGSISTLTIQRTEQRDSAMYRCASSFDRELAYGYTFGSGTRLTVV.

V usage is TRBV28 and J usage is TRBJ1-4; D remains ambiguous. Trimming pared 4 bases from V and 7 bases from J, leaving 16 bases between. Germline CDR1 and CDR2: MDHEN and SYDVKM. This CDR3 is built from 15 residues. The CDR3 region is CASSSVENPIEKLFF. The CDR3 DNA sequence: TGTGCCAGCAGTTCCGTGGAGAATCCGATTGAAAAACTGTTTTTT.

On this clone: This likely comes from a read error, as the CDR3 has no conserved phenylalanine or tryptophan at its end. The chain links TRBV5-1 to TRBJ1-1, with 10 bases lining up with TRBD1. With V trimmed by 4 bases and J by 1 base, 7 bases remained unmatched. CDR3 length equals 16 residues. Germline CDR1 reads SGHRS; CDR2 reads YFSETQ. DNA for the CDR3: TGCGCCAGCAGCCGAGGGACAGGGGCTTGGAACACTGAAGCTTTCTCT. Its protein product is CASSRGTGAWNTEAFS.

V is TRBV7-2 and J is TRBJ1-2; TRBD1 might be the D (5 bases). V lost 8 bases, J lost 6 bases, and 22 bases lay in between. Germline V gives CDR1 SGHTA, CDR2 FQGNSA. The CDR3 is 15 amino acids. The CDR3 bases are TGTGCCAGCCGATTTAACAGGATTCAAGGAAATGGCTACACCTTC. Amino acids: CASRFNRIQGNGYTF.

The CDR3 spells CASSLGTGVYTEAFF. CDR3 DNA sequence: TGTGCCAGCAGCTTAGGGACAGGAGTATACACTGAAGCTTTCTTT. This chain links TRBV5-6 with TRBJ1-1, with 8 bases aligning to TRBD1. With V trimmed by 2 bases and J by 3 bases, 6 bases remained unmatched. The length of the CDR3 is 15 residues. CDR1 and CDR2 from the germline V gene are SGHDT and YYEEEE.

The chain recombines TRBV2 with TRBJ2-2; 8 bases agree with TRBD2. The V gene end was trimmed by 6 bases and the J gene end by 5 bases; junction bases not matched to a gene: 5. CDR1 and CDR2 (germline): SNHLY, FYNNEI. The CDR3 covers 14 residues. In DNA form, the CDR3 reads TGTGCCAGCAGGACCGGGAGGGTAACCGGGGAGCTGTTTTTT. Translated: CASRTGRVTGELFF. Based on the CDR3 plus reference TRBV2 and TRBJ2-2, the full variable domain is EPEVTQTPSHQVTQMGQEVILRCVPISNHLYFYWYRQILGQKVEFLVSFYNNEISEKSEIFDDQFSVERPDGSNFTLKIRSTKLEDSAMYFCASRTGRVTGELFFGEGSRLTVL.

This clone was found a few times. The J gene is TRBJ1-2, the V gene TRBV11-2; 7 bases align to TRBD1. This CDR3 is 13 amino acids long. V dropped 3 bases and J dropped 4; count of bases not matched to a gene: 2. Germline V CDR1 and CDR2: SGHAT, FQNNGV. In DNA, the CDR3 is TGTGCCAGCAGCTTGGACAGGCTCTATGGCTACACCTTC. It specifies CASSLDRLYGYTF.

The V call is TRBV28, the J call TRBJ1-3, with D tentatively TRBD1 (5 bases). CDR1 is MDHEN, CDR2 SYDVKM, per germline. V gave up 6 bases and J gave up 10 bases, with 13 bases separating them. The CDR3 covers 12 residues. The DNA for the CDR3 is TGTGCCAGCAGCCCCCAGGGTTTTACCATATATTTT. It yields the protein CASSPQGFTIYF. The whole variable domain, remainder taken from reference TRBV28 and TRBJ1-3, is DVKVTQSSRYLVKRTGEKVFLECVQDMDHENMFWYRQDPGLGLRLIYFSYDVKMKEKGDIPEGYSVSREKKERFSLILESASTNQTSMYLCASSPQGFTIYFGEGSWLTVV.

The chain joins TRBV6-6 to TRBJ2-7; tentative D call: TRBD1 (5 bases). V lost 8 bases and J lost 6, with 14 bases in between. The germline V gene has CDR1 MNHNY and CDR2 SVGAGI (reference sequence). The CDR3 totals 12 residues. The CDR3 DNA reads TGTGCCAGCCGAAGGCAGGGATCCGAGCAGTACTTC. This gives the protein CASRRQGSEQYF.

This clone has more than one count but fewer than ten. The chain links TRBV6-1 to TRBJ2-3, with 8 bases lining up with TRBD1. Trimming at V came to 2 bases and at J to 3 bases, leaving 1 base not matched to a gene. Germline lookup yields CDR1 MNHNS and CDR2 SASEGT. This CDR3 has 14 amino acids. The CDR3 bases are TGTGCCAGCAGTGAACGGACAGGGACAGATACGCAGTATTTT. Amino acids: CASSERTGTDTQYF.

This clone was observed a handful of times. The V and J genes are TRBV2 and TRBJ2-4, with a weak D call TRBD1 (5 bases). The V and J ends lost 6 bases and 5 bases respectively, with 20 bases between them. The length of the CDR3 is 16 residues. CDR1 and CDR2 (germline): SNHLY, FYNNEI. The CDR3 DNA is TGTGCCAGCAGAGAGACAGCGCTTACTACTCAAAACATTCAGTACTTC. Its translation: CASRETALTTQNIQYF.

This sequence joins TRBV4-1 and TRBJ1-5; TRBD1 aligns across 9 bases. The trim removed 1 base at V and 5 bases at J, leaving 3 bases unmatched. Germline assignment: CDR1 MGHRA and CDR2 YSYEKL. The CDR3 is 15 amino acids. The CDR3 DNA reads as TGCGCCAGCAGCCAAGGATGGACAGGGGATCAGCCCCAGCATTTT. This sequence encodes CASSQGWTGDQPQHF.

V is TRBV7-3 and J is TRBJ1-2, with D hard to call. Germline V gives CDR1 SGHTA, CDR2 FQGTGA. The CDR3 loop spans 14 amino acids. The V gene lost 1 base and the J gene lost 5 bases, with 11 bases spanning the gap. The CDR3 sequence is CASSLKPAGYGYTF. As DNA, the CDR3 is TGTGCCAGCAGCTTAAAACCGGCGGGGTATGGCTACACCTTC.